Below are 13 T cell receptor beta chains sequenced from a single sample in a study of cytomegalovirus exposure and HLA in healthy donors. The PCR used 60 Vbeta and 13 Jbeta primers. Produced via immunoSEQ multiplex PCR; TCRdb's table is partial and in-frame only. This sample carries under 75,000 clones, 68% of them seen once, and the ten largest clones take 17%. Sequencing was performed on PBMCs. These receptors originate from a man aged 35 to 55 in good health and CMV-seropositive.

The CDR3 nucleotides read TGTGCCAGCAGCTTAGTTTTTGGGACAGAGAACACCGGGGAGCTGTTTTTT. Translating gives CASSLVFGTENTGELFF. The J gene is TRBJ2-2, the V gene TRBV7-9; TRBD1 matches at 7 bases. The V segment lost 1 base and the J segment 1 base; nucleotides outside the gene matches: 6. The CDR3 length is 17 residues. Germline lookup yields CDR1 SEHNR and CDR2 FQNEAQ (reference sequence). Full variable domain (remainder filled in from reference TRBV7-9 and TRBJ2-2): DTGVSQNPRHKITKRGQNVTFRCDPISEHNRLYWYRQTLGQGPEFLTYFQNEAQLEKSRLLSDRFSAERPKGSFSTLEIQRTEQGDSAMYLCASSLVFGTENTGELFFGEGSRLTVL.

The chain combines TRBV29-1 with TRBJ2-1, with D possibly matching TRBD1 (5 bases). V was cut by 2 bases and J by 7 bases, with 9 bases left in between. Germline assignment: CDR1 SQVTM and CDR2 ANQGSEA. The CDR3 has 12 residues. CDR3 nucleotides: TGCAGCGTTGAACCTCCAGGGAATGAGCAGTTCTTC. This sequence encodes CSVEPPGNEQFF.

The CDR3 here is CASSPGGPSNQPQHF. The CDR3 DNA reads TGTGCCAGCAGCCCTGGGGGCCCTAGCAATCAGCCCCAGCATTTT. V gene TRBV7-2 combines with J gene TRBJ1-5, with D perhaps TRBD1 (6 bases). The V gene lost 5 bases and the J gene lost 0 bases, with 11 bases spanning the gap. Germline V lookup: CDR1 SGHTA, CDR2 FQGNSA. The CDR3 is made up of 15 amino acids.

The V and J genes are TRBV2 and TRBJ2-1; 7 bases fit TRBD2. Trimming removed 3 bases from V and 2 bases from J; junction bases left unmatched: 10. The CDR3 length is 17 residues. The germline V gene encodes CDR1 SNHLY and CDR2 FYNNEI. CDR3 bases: TGTGCCAGCAGTGATTTAGCGGGCACTATAACCTACAATGAGCAGTTCTTC. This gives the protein CASSDLAGTITYNEQFF. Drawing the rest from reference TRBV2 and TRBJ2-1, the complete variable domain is EPEVTQTPSHQVTQMGQEVILRCVPISNHLYFYWYRQILGQKVEFLVSFYNNEISEKSEIFDDQFSVERPDGSNFTLKIRSTKLEDSAMYFCASSDLAGTITYNEQFFGPGTRLTVL.

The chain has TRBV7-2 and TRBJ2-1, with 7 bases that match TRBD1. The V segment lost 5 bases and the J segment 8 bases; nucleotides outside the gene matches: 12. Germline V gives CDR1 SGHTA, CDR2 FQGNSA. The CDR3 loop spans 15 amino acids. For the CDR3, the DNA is TGTGCCAGCAGCCCCCGGCGCCTTACAGGGGATGAGCAGTTCTTC. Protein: CASSPRRLTGDEQFF.

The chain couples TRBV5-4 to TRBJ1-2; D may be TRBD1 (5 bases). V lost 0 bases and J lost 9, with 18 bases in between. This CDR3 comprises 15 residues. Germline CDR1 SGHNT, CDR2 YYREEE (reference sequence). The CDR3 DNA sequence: TGTGCCAGCAGCTTGGCCCCAGGGAACTCTAATCGCTACACCTTC. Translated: CASSLAPGNSNRYTF.

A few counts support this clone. CDR3 sequence (DNA): TGCGCCAGCAGCCAGTCGGGAAGGAGCACAGATACGCAGTATTTT. Translation gives CASSQSGRSTDTQYF. The chain has TRBV4-1 and TRBJ2-3, with D tentatively TRBD2 (5 bases). Trimming pared 3 bases from V and 0 bases from J, leaving 10 bases between. The germline V gene has CDR1 MGHRA and CDR2 YSYEKL. The CDR3 contains 15 residues.

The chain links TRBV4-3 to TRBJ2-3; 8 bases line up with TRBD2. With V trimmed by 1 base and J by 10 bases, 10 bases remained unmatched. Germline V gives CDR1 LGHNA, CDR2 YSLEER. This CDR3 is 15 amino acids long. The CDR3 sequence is CASSQGPGLANPQYF. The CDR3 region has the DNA TGCGCCAGCAGCCAAGGCCCCGGACTAGCTAATCCGCAGTATTTT.

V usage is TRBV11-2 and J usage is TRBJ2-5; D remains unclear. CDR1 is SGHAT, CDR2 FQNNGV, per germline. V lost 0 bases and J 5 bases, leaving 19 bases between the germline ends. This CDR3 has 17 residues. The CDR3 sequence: CASSLDGEAASQETQYF. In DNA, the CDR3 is TGTGCCAGCAGCTTAGATGGAGAGGCGGCCTCCCAGGAGACCCAGTACTTC.

This CDR3 is CASSYSTGGTEAFF. CDR3 DNA: TGTGCCAGCAGTTACTCTACAGGGGGCACTGAAGCTTTCTTT. The chain links TRBV6-5 to TRBJ1-1, with TRBD1 matching over 8 bases. The ends lost 0 bases at V and 4 bases at J; junction bases unmatched: 1. The CDR3 contains 14 residues. Germline-derived CDR1 and CDR2 are MNHEY and SVGAGI.

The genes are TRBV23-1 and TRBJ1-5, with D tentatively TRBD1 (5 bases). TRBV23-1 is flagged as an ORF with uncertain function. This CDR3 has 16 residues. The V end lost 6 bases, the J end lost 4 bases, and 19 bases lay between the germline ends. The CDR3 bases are TGCGCCAGCAGCCCGTCAATTTGGACAAATAATCAGCCCCAGCATTTT. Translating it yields CASSPSIWTNNQPQHF.

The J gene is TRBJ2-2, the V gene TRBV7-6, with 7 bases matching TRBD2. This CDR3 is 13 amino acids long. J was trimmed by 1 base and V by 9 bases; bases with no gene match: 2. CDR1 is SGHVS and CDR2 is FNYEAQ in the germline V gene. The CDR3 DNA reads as TGTGCCAGTGGGAGGGGGAACACCGGGGAGCTGTTTTTT. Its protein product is CASGRGNTGELFF.

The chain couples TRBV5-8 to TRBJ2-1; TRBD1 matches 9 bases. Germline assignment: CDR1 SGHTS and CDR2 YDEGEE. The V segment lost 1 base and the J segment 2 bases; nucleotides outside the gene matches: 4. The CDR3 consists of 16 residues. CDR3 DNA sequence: TGTGCCAGCAGCTTGTGGACAGGGGTCACCTACAATGAGCAGTTCTTC. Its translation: CASSLWTGVTYNEQFF.